A single sample is the source of the 5 T cell receptor beta chains below, sequenced in a study of blood T cell repertoires in COVID-19. Assay: immunoSEQ multiplex PCR; the TCRdb copy retains only in-frame clones and omits some. The sample carries about 75,000 clones, 84% recorded once. Specimen: peripheral blood. These receptors came from a woman aged 45-59 years with acute or convalescent COVID-19.

The V and J genes are TRBV5-1 and TRBJ1-1; TRBD1 is a possible D gene (6 bases). Germline CDR1 is SGHRS and CDR2 is YFSETQ. The V gene lost 4 bases and the J gene lost 0 bases, with 19 bases spanning the gap. The CDR3 sequence is 17 residues long. The CDR3: CASSPGQNLYMNTEAFF. CDR3 coding DNA: TGCGCCAGCAGCCCAGGACAGAACCTTTACATGAACACTGAAGCTTTCTTT.

CDR3 residues: CASGLSGANVLTF. The CDR3 nucleotides read TGTGCCAGCGGCCTCTCTGGGGCCAACGTCCTGACTTTC. The rearrangement uses TRBV6-5 and TRBJ2-6; D gene uncertain. The CDR3 has 13 amino acids. Trimming removed 8 bases at V and 0 bases at J, with 5 bases between. CDR1 is MNHEY and CDR2 is SVGAGI in the germline V gene.

This clone has more than one count but fewer than ten. The chain recombines TRBV6-4 with TRBJ2-1, with D perhaps matching TRBD2 (6 bases). The CDR3 sequence is 14 residues long. Trimming took off 10 bases at V and 1 base at J, with 14 bases between the two ends. Germline values: CDR1 MRHNA, CDR2 SNTAGT. CDR3 in DNA: TGTGCCATCGGCCCGGGAGATTCCTACAATGAGCAGTTCTTC. Translated: CAIGPGDSYNEQFF.

The genes are TRBV7-2 and TRBJ2-7; perhaps TRBD2 as D (7 bases). Germline CDR1 and CDR2: SGHTA and FQGNSA. CDR3 length: 16 amino acids. The V end was cut by 5 bases, the J end by 6 bases, with 23 bases between. CDR3 sequence reads: CASSHGVGGDPGEQYF. CDR3 nucleotide sequence: TGTGCCAGCAGCCATGGGGTAGGGGGGGACCCCGGCGAGCAGTACTTC.

This sequence joins TRBV24-1 and TRBJ2-2; perhaps TRBD1 as D (6 bases). V was trimmed by 2 bases and J by 5 bases, leaving 20 bases between them. This CDR3 contains 18 residues. Germline V lookup: CDR1 KGHDR, CDR2 SFDVKD. Here the CDR3 reads CATSDSARGFSFTGELFF. The DNA of the CDR3 is TGTGCCACCAGTGATTCAGCAAGGGGGTTCTCCTTTACCGGGGAGCTGTTTTTT.